This section outlines one T cell receptor beta chain sequence together with its context. Produced via immunoSEQ multiplex PCR; TCRdb's table is partial and in-frame only. Of approximately 220,000 clones in the sample, roughly 80% were seen once. The source of the sample is a study of blood T cell repertoires in COVID-19. This CDR3 is 15 amino acids long. Germline loops: CDR1 SGHAT, CDR2 FQNNGV. Deletions cut 5 bases from V and 3 bases from J, with 16 bases between. The source of this sequence is a woman aged 80 or over with acute or convalescent COVID-19. Sequencing used peripheral blood. V usage is TRBV11-2 and J usage is TRBJ1-1, with D perhaps TRBD1 (6 bases). The CDR3 protein is CASSPLKGGDTEAFF. DNA for the CDR3: TGTGCCAGCAGCCCCCTGAAAGGGGGGGACACTGAAGCTTTCTTT.